This T cell receptor beta chain was obtained from a study of T cell responses to AZD1222 COVID-19 vaccine. General observations from the study: Unmutated variant regions are reportedly the target of nearly half of TCRs that are spike-specific.

CDR1 is DFQATT and CDR2 is SNEGSKA in the germline V gene (reference sequence). The V end was cut by 6 bases, the J end by 6 bases, with 10 bases between. CDR3 length: 11 amino acids. Assay used: immunoSEQ multiplex PCR; TCRdb lists only in-frame clones, some missing. The sample contains some 150,000 clones, around 94% of which appear only once. About this clone itself: No antigen is known for it.

The gene calls are TRBV20-1 and TRBJ2-3; D ambiguous. Sequences were derived from peripheral blood, sampled on day 0 of AZD1222 vaccination. The sequence was collected from an adult in good health. CDR3 loop: CSARKIDTQYF. The CDR3 DNA is TGCAGTGCCCGGAAGATCGATACGCAGTATTTT.